A single sample is the source of the 22 T cell receptor beta chains below, sequenced in a study of control samples from healthy donors and cancer patients. Data came from immunoSEQ multiplex PCR; TCRdb stores just in-frame clones and leaves some out. Altogether some 150,000 clones are present, 85% to 95% being singletons, with the ten largest covering 5.7%. Sample: blood. Every receptor here comes from a man aged 35 to 55 in good health.

V and J are TRBV5-1 and TRBJ1-1, with D maybe TRBD1 (6 bases). Germline V lookup: CDR1 SGHRS, CDR2 YFSETQ. The V end was cut by 4 bases, the J end by 4 bases, with 11 bases between. The CDR3 extends over 13 amino acids. DNA of the CDR3: TGCGCCAGCAGCCTGACAGGAGTCACTGAAGCTTTCTTT. Encoded protein: CASSLTGVTEAFF.

The chain uses TRBV25-1 and TRBJ2-5, with TRBD1 matching over 7 bases. The length of the CDR3 is 14 residues. Germline CDR1 MGHDK, CDR2 SYGVNS. With 9 bases clipped from V and 2 bases from J, the junction kept 9 bases outside the gene matches. DNA for the CDR3: TGTGCCAGTGCCCCGGGACAGCCTCAAGAGACCCAGTACTTC. As protein: CASAPGQPQETQYF.

This chain uses TRBV6-1 with TRBJ2-3; D remains ambiguous. Trimming removed 7 bases from V and 4 bases from J, with 12 bases in between. Germline CDR1 is MNHNS and CDR2 is SASEGT. This CDR3 contains 13 residues. The CDR3 DNA reads as TGTGCCAGCACGAGTCCCCCCCCAGATACGCAGTATTTT. It specifies CASTSPPPDTQYF.

The rearrangement uses TRBV4-1 and TRBJ2-2, with 11 bases lining up with TRBD1. The CDR3 is 18 residues long. The J segment lost 5 bases and the V segment lost 3 bases, leaving 11 bases of the junction unmatched. Germline assignment: CDR1 MGHRA and CDR2 YSYEKL. The CDR3 spells CASSHRTRGQGVTGELFF. The CDR3 DNA reads TGCGCCAGCAGCCACCGAACCAGGGGACAGGGGGTGACCGGGGAGCTGTTTTTT.

The chain is built from TRBV7-9 and TRBJ2-1; D gene ambiguous. The CDR3 length is 13 residues. V was cut by 1 base and J by 4 bases, with 5 bases left in between. Germline V gene data show CDR1 as SEHNR and CDR2 as FQNEAQ (reference sequence). CDR3 region: CASSLDRYNEQFF. CDR3 DNA: TGTGCCAGCAGCTTAGACAGATACAATGAGCAGTTCTTC.

The chain employs TRBV19 and TRBJ1-5, with 7 positions matching TRBD1. The V gene's germline CDR1 is LNHDA and CDR2 SQIVND (reference sequence). J lost 1 base, V lost 8 bases, and 8 bases had no gene match. The CDR3 spans 15 residues. The CDR3 here is CASLVKGASNQPQHF. CDR3 in DNA: TGTGCCAGTCTCGTTAAGGGGGCGAGCAATCAGCCCCAGCATTTT.

This clone was observed a single time. This sequence joins TRBV30 and TRBJ1-3, with 7 bases aligning to TRBD1. V lost 0 bases, J lost 8 bases, and 7 bases stayed unmatched. The CDR3 spans 14 residues. The germline V gene has CDR1 GTSNPN and CDR2 SVGIG (reference sequence). The CDR3 nucleotides read TGTGCCTGGAGTGTTGGCCAGGGGGTTGACACCATATATTTT. Protein sequence: CAWSVGQGVDTIYF.

The rearrangement uses TRBV19 and TRBJ2-1; TRBD1 matches 7 bases. CDR1 and CDR2 from the germline V gene are LNHDA and SQIVND (reference sequence). With 5 bases clipped from V and 2 bases from J, the junction kept 9 bases outside the gene matches. The CDR3 is 16 amino acids. This chain's CDR3 is CASSVSDRLAYNEQFF. CDR3 in DNA: TGTGCCAGTAGTGTTTCGGACAGGCTGGCCTACAATGAGCAGTTCTTC.

The chain has TRBV4-3 and TRBJ1-6, with 8 bases identical to TRBD1. V shed 0 bases and J 9 bases; nucleotides not matched to a gene: 4. In germline, CDR1 is LGHNA, CDR2 YSLEER. This CDR3 contains 15 residues. Written as DNA, the CDR3 is TGCGCCAGCAGCCAAGAGACAGGGGTACGTTCACCCCTCCACTTT. Translated: CASSQETGVRSPLHF.

This rearrangement joins TRBV5-6 to TRBJ2-3, with 11 bases identical to TRBD2. CDR1 SGHDT and CDR2 YYEEEE come from the germline V gene. Trimming at V came to 0 bases and at J to 4 bases, leaving 1 base not matched to a gene. The length of the CDR3 is 15 residues. The CDR3, as DNA: TGTGCCAGCAGCTTGGGACTAGCGGGGCCAGATACGCAGTATTTT. Amino acids: CASSLGLAGPDTQYF.

The V gene is TRBV5-1, the J gene TRBJ1-1; D gene unclear. V was shortened by 6 bases and J by 0 bases, with 18 bases between the two germline ends. CDR1 is SGHRS and CDR2 is YFSETQ in the germline V gene. The CDR3 runs 16 residues. The chain's CDR3 is CASTLGAGEVNTEAFF. CDR3 nucleotides: TGCGCCAGCACCCTGGGCGCCGGCGAGGTGAACACTGAAGCTTTCTTT.

The gene calls are TRBV6-5 and TRBJ1-5; no reliable D call. Germline CDR1 is MNHEY and CDR2 is SVGAGI. Trimming took 8 bases from V and 2 from J, leaving 13 bases between them. The CDR3 spans 14 residues. DNA of the CDR3: TGTGCCAGCGCCCAAGGTCGGGGCAATCAGCCCCAGCATTTT. Translation: CASAQGRGNQPQHF.

The chain uses TRBV4-1 and TRBJ2-2; tentative D call: TRBD1 (6 bases). Germline assignment: CDR1 MGHRA and CDR2 YSYEKL. V was shortened by 1 base and J by 6 bases, with 15 bases between the two germline ends. The CDR3 length is 16 residues. In DNA, the CDR3 is TGCGCCAGCAGCCAAGGGGCAGGGGCCCGCCCCGGGGAGCTGTTTTTT. It codes for CASSQGAGARPGELFF.

This chain uses TRBV10-3 with TRBJ2-7; D is possibly TRBD1 (5 bases). The CDR3 covers 13 residues. The germline V gene has CDR1 ENHRY and CDR2 SYGVKD. V lost 4 bases and J 0 bases, leaving 7 bases between the germline ends. The CDR3 DNA follows: TGTGCCATCAGTGGTGACAGCTCCTACGAGCAGTACTTC. This encodes CAISGDSSYEQYF.

The V gene is TRBV4-1, the J gene TRBJ1-4, with D possibly being TRBD1 (6 bases). This CDR3 is built from 20 residues. Trimming pared 1 base from V and 0 bases from J, leaving 21 bases between. CDR1 and CDR2 from the germline V gene are MGHRA and YSYEKL. CDR3 residues: CASSQGSGDNFLATNEKLFF. CDR3 coding DNA: TGCGCCAGCAGCCAAGGCTCCGGGGACAACTTCCTGGCAACTAATGAAAAACTGTTTTTT.

This clone was found once. The chain carries TRBV12-3 or TRBV12-4 and TRBJ1-2; D not certain. V was cut by 6 bases and J by 8 bases, with 16 bases left in between. The CDR3 extends over 13 amino acids. CDR3 DNA sequence: TGTGCCAGCAGCGCAAGCAGGTCGGACGGCTACACCTTC. Translation: CASSASRSDGYTF.

V and J are TRBV7-3 and TRBJ2-2; tentative D call: TRBD2 (5 bases). The CDR3 has 16 residues. Per germline, CDR1 SGHTA and CDR2 FQGTGA. The V and J ends lost 8 bases and 4 bases respectively, with 20 bases between them. The CDR3 nucleotides are TGTGCCAGCGCGCCTGAGGGCTTCTTCGGCACCGGGGAGCTGTTTTTT. It specifies CASAPEGFFGTGELFF.

V is TRBV28 and J is TRBJ2-2, with 9 positions matching TRBD2. The J segment lost 0 bases and the V segment lost 4 bases, leaving 3 bases of the junction unmatched. Germline V gene sequence: CDR1 MDHEN, CDR2 SYDVKM. There are 16 residues in the CDR3. CDR3 coding DNA: TGTGCCAGCAGTTCGCTAGCGGGAACGAACACCGGGGAGCTGTTTTTT. Translated: CASSSLAGTNTGELFF.

The V call is TRBV7-7, the J call TRBJ2-2; 16 nucleotides agree with TRBD2. Losses at the gene ends were 5 bases for V and 4 bases for J; bases not matched to a gene: 7. The length of the CDR3 is 18 residues. Germline lookup yields CDR1 SSHAT and CDR2 FNYEAQ (reference sequence). The CDR3 DNA is TGTGCCAGCAGCCCCGGGACTAGCGGGGGGGATGTCACCGGGGAGCTGTTTTTT. It is translated as CASSPGTSGGDVTGELFF.

This chain connects TRBV5-1 to TRBJ1-6, with D tentatively TRBD1 (6 bases). Germline-derived CDR1 and CDR2 are SGHRS and YFSETQ. V lost 4 bases and J 10 bases, leaving 18 bases between the germline ends. The CDR3 length is 15 residues. CDR3 nucleotides: TGCGCCAGCAGCAATTCCGGCGACAGGAGGTCACCCCTCCACTTT. Translating it yields CASSNSGDRRSPLHF.

This chain joins TRBV6-2 or TRBV6-3 and TRBJ2-3; D might be TRBD1 or TRBD2, each matching 5 bases. Germline V gene lookup returns CDR1 MNHEY and CDR2 SVGEGT. V gave up 4 bases and J gave up 0 bases, with 17 bases separating them. CDR3 length equals 17 residues. The DNA for the CDR3 is TGTGCCAGCAGTTGGGACCCAACCCTCATTAGCACAGATACGCAGTATTTT. Its translation is CASSWDPTLISTDTQYF.

The V gene is TRBV19, the J gene TRBJ2-7, with 9 bases aligning to TRBD1. The CDR3 is made up of 15 amino acids. The V gene end was trimmed by 3 bases and the J gene end by 6 bases; junction bases not matched to a gene: 9. Germline V gene lookup returns CDR1 LNHDA and CDR2 SQIVND (reference sequence). The CDR3, as DNA: TGTGCCAGTAGTATTTTGGGACAGGGTCCCCTCGAGCAGTACTTC. Encoded protein: CASSILGQGPLEQYF.